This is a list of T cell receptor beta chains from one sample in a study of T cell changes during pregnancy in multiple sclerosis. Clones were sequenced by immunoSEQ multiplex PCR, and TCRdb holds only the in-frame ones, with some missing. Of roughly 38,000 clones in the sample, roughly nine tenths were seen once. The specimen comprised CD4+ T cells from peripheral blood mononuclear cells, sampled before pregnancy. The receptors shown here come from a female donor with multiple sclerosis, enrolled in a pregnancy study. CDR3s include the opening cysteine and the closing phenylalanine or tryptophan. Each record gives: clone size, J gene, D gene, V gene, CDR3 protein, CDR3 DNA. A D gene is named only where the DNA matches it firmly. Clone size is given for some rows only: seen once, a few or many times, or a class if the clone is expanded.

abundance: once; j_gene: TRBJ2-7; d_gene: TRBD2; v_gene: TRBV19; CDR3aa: CASSRDSGSQTYEQYF; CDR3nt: TGTGCCAGTAGTAGGGATAGCGGGAGTCAAACCTACGAGCAGTACTTC
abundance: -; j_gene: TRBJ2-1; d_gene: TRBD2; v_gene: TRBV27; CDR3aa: CASSLPSGRAMSYNEQFF; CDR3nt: TGTGCCAGCAGTTTGCCTAGCGGGAGGGCCATGTCCTACAATGAGCAGTTCTTC
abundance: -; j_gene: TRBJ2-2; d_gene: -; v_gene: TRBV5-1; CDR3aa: CASSTVQGSTGELFF; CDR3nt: TGCGCCAGCAGCACCGTTCAGGGATCGACCGGGGAGCTGTTTTTT
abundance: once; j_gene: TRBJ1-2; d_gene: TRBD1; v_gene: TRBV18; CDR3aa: CASSPSGQNGYGYTF; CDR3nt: TGTGCCAGCTCACCTTCGGGACAGAACGGCTATGGCTACACCTTC
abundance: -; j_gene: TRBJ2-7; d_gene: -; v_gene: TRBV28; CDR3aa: CASSSPLAGSSREQYF; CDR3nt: TGTGCCAGCAGTTCCCCGCTTGCGGGTTCTTCGCGCGAGCAGTACTTC
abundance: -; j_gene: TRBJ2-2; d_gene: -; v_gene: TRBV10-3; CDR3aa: CAISGFGGVAGELFF; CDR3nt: TGTGCCATCAGTGGGTTCGGGGGAGTGGCCGGGGAGCTGTTTTTT
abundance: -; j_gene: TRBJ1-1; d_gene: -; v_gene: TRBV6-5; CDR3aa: CASRLTGRSTEAFF; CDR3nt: TGTGCCAGCAGGTTAACTGGGCGTTCCACTGAAGCTTTCTTT
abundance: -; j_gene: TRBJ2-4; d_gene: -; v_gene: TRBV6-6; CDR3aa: CASSYPQGPRPNIQYF; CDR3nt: TGTGCCAGCAGTTACCCCCAGGGTCCGAGGCCAAACATTCAGTACTTC
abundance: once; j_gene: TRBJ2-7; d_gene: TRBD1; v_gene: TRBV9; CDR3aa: CASSPRTGYYEQYF; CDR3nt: TGTGCCAGCAGCCCTCGGACAGGGTACTACGAGCAGTACTTC
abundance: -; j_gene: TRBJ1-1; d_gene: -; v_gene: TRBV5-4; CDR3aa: CASSPVGGNTGTEAFF; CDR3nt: TGTGCCAGCAGCCCGGTGGGGGGGAATACGGGCACTGAAGCTTTCTTT
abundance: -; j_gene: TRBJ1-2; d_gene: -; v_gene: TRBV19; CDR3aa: CASTNGPGVSYGYTF; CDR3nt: TGTGCCAGTACAAACGGGCCCGGGGTATCCTATGGCTACACCTTC
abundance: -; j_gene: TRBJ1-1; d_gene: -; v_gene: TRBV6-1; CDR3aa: CASSGQENTEAFF; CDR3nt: TGTGCCAGCAGTGGGCAGGAGAACACTGAAGCTTTCTTT
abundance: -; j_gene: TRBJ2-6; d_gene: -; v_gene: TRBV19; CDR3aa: CASESVSGANVLTF; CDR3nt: TGTGCCAGTGAGTCGGTCTCTGGGGCCAACGTCCTGACTTTC
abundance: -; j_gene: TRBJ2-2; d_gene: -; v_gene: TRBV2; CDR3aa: CASRITRDTGELFF; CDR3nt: TGTGCCAGCAGAATAACCAGGGACACCGGGGAGCTGTTTTTT
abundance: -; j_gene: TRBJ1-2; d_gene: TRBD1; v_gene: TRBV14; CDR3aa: CASRSSGGHGYTF; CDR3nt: TGTGCCAGCAGGTCCTCAGGGGGCCATGGCTACACCTTC
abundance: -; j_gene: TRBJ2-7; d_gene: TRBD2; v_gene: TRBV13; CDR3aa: CASSLGGLAGRTYEQYF; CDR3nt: TGTGCCAGCAGCTTAGGGGGACTAGCGGGAAGAACCTACGAGCAGTACTTC
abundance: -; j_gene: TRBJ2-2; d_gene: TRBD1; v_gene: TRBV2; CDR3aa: CASRVDRVQAGELFF; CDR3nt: TGTGCCAGCAGGGTAGACAGGGTGCAGGCCGGGGAGCTGTTTTTT
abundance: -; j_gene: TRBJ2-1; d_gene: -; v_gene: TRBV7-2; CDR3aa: CASRRYNEQFF; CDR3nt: TGTGCCAGCAGGCGCTACAATGAGCAGTTCTTC
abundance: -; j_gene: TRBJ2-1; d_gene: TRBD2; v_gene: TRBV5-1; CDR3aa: CASSSSGRAFDEQFF; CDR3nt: TGCGCCAGCAGCTCTAGCGGGAGGGCTTTCGATGAGCAGTTCTTC
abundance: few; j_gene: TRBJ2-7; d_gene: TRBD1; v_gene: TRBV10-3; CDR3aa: CAIGRQGAQVYEQYF; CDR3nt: TGTGCCATCGGCCGACAGGGGGCCCAGGTCTACGAGCAGTACTTC
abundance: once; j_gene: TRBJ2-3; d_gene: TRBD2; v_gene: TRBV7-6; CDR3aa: CASSLDGGSLGTDTQYF; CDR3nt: TGTGCCAGCAGCTTAGACGGCGGGAGCTTAGGCACAGATACGCAGTATTTT
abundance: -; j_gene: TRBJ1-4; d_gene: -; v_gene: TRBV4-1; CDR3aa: CASSQGTANEKLFF; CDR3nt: TGCGCCAGCAGCCAAGGGACAGCTAATGAAAAACTGTTTTTT
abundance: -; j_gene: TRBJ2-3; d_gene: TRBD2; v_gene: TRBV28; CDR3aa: CASSLAQVRGADTQYF; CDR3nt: TGTGCCAGCAGTTTAGCCCAGGTCCGGGGGGCAGATACGCAGTATTTT
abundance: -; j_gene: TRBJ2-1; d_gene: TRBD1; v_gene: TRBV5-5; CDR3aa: CASSDRVTYNEQFF; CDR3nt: TGTGCCAGCAGCGACAGGGTTACCTACAATGAGCAGTTCTTC
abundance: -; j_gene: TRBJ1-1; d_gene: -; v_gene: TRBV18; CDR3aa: CASSPIRQSNTEAFF; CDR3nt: TGTGCCAGCTCACCGATCCGACAGTCGAACACTGAAGCTTTCTTT
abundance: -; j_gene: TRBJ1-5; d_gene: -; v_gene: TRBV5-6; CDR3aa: CASSPSGGFGNQPQHF; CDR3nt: TGTGCCAGCAGCCCCTCCGGCGGTTTTGGCAATCAGCCCCAGCATTTT
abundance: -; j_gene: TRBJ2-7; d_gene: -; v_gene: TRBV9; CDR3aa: CASSAQGGEQYF; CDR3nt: TGTGCCAGCAGCGCCCAGGGGGGCGAGCAGTACTTC
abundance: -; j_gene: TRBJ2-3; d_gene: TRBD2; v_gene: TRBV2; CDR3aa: CASSGPLASGRTSTDTQYF; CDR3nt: TGTGCCAGCAGTGGTCCTTTGGCTAGCGGGAGGACTAGCACAGATACGCAGTATTTT
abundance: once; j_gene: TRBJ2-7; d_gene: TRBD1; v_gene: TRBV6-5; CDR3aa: CASSAGTGIPEQYF; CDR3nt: TGTGCCAGCAGTGCCGGGACAGGGATCCCCGAGCAGTACTTC
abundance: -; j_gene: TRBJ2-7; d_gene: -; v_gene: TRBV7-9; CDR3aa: CASSLGGGYEQYF; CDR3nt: TGTGCCAGCAGCTTAGGAGGGGGATATGAGCAGTACTTC
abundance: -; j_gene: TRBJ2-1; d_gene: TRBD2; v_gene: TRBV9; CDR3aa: CASSFGLAVYNEQFF; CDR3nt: TGTGCCAGCAGCTTCGGACTAGCGGTCTACAATGAGCAGTTCTTC
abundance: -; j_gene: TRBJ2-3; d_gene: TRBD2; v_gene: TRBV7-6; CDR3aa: CASSPQGGSWTDTQYF; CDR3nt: TGTGCCAGCAGCCCCCAGGGCGGGAGCTGGACAGATACGCAGTATTTT